The 6 T cell receptor beta chains below all came from one sample that was sequenced in a study of blood T cells in healthy people across ages. A second 7 to 11 cycle PCR used barcoded and J-beta primers. TCRdb re-derived calls from the 5' RACE reads in MiXCR, one entry per CDR3 protein. The sample carries about 760,000 distinct CDR3 sequences, approximately 60% recorded once. Sequenced sample: blood. These receptors all stem from a man aged 40-50 years in good health.

This chain connects TRBV7-3 to TRBJ2-3; 11 bases line up with TRBD2. Trimming took 3 bases from V and 4 from J; bases not matched to a gene: 12. Germline lookup yields CDR1 SGHTA and CDR2 FQGTGA. The length of the CDR3 is 18 residues. DNA for the CDR3: TGTGCCAGCAGCTTCGAACCTACTAGCGGGAGTGTCCCAGATACGCAGTATTTT. This translates into CASSFEPTSGSVPDTQYF.

V usage is TRBV25-1 and J usage is TRBJ2-2; D not certain. Trimming pared 5 bases from V and 2 bases from J, leaving 6 bases between. CDR1 and CDR2 (germline): MGHDK, SYGVNS. The CDR3 has 13 amino acids. CDR3 DNA sequence: TGTGCCAGCAGTAACCTTAACACCGGGGAGCTGTTTTTT. It encodes CASSNLNTGELFF.

The genes are TRBV9 and TRBJ2-5; 7 positions match TRBD1. CDR3 length: 17 residues. The V gene end was trimmed by 1 base and the J gene end by 5 bases; junction bases not matched to a gene: 14. Germline V gives CDR1 SGDLS, CDR2 YYNGEE. CDR3 sequence (DNA): TGTGCCAGCAGCGTAAGCCCTCTTGACAGGGTAGGCGAGACCCAGTACTTC. Amino acid sequence: CASSVSPLDRVGETQYF.

A note on this clonotype: This clone may be a read error of a much larger clone one base away. This chain connects TRBV24-1 to TRBJ2-1, with D unresolved. With 3 bases removed from V and 4 bases from J, the gap between germline ends came to 9 bases. The germline gives CDR1 KGHDR, CDR2 SFDVKD. The CDR3 is 14 residues long. This CDR3 is CATSDVQEYNEQFF. CDR3 DNA: TGTGCCACCAGTGATGTGCAGGAATACAATGAGCAGTTCTTC.

V usage is TRBV20-1 and J usage is TRBJ2-1; D is unclear. The germline gives CDR1 DFQATT, CDR2 SNEGSKA (reference sequence). The CDR3 totals 14 residues. V lost 3 bases, J lost 0 bases, and 9 bases lay in between. Here the CDR3 DNA reads TGCAGTGCTAGCGAGTTGAGCTCCTACAATGAGCAGTTCTTC. It encodes CSASELSSYNEQFF.

Only a few counts were recorded for this clonotype. This chain joins TRBV29-1 and TRBJ2-4, with TRBD1 identical over 8 bases. Germline V gene lookup returns CDR1 SQVTM and CDR2 ANQGSEA. The trim removed 7 bases at V and 6 bases at J, leaving 8 bases unmatched. This CDR3 is built from 13 residues. The CDR3 region is CSATGGHRNIQYF. The DNA of the CDR3 is TGCAGCGCCACAGGGGGTCATAGAAACATTCAGTACTTC.